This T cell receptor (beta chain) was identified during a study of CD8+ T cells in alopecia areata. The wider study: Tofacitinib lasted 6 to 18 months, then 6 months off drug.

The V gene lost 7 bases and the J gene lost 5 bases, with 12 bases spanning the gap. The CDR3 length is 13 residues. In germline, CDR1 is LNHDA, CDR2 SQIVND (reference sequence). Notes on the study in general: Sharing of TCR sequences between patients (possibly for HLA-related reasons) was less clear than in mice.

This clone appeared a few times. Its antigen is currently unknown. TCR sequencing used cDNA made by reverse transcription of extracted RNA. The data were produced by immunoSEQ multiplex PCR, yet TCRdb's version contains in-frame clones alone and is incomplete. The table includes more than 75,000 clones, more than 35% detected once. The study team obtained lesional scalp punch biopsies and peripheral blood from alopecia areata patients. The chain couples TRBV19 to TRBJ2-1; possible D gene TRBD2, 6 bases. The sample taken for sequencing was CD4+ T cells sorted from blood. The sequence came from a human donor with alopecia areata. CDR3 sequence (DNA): TGTGCCAGTACCGGGAGAAGAAACAATGAGCAGTTCTTC. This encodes CASTGRRNNEQFF.